The sequence of this T cell receptor beta chain was determined in a study of regulatory T cells. Trimming pared 4 bases from V and 0 bases from J, leaving 13 bases between. Germline-derived CDR1 and CDR2 are MNHNS and SASEGT. The CDR3 contains 15 residues. Study-wide results and caveats: In patients, unique TRB V-J pairs were restricted and V/J usage skewed, especially in Tregs.

The PCR used 52 TRBV and 13 TRBJ primers. Sequencing was performed with immunoSEQ multiplex PCR; in TCRdb, only in-frame clones are kept and a portion is missing. The sample includes tens of thousands of clones, approximately 93% seen only once; the top ten take roughly 4%. A word on this clone: The antigen is unknown.

Material: CD8+ T cells sorted from blood. The rearrangement joins TRBV6-1 to TRBJ2-7, with D perhaps matching TRBD2 (5 bases). The sequence was collected from a child aged 2-15 years with CD3G deficiency. The DNA for the CDR3 is TGTGCCAGCAGTGTCCTAGAGCGGACCTCCTACGAGCAGTACTTC. It encodes CASSVLERTSYEQYF.